The T cell receptor (beta chain) under discussion was sequenced for a study of shared clonotypes between healthy human individuals. Study-wide background: Per donor, CD8 memory used one plate, CD8 naive used two, CD4 memory used three and CD4 naive used three.

The ends were cut back, 2 bases at V and 0 bases at J, with 11 bases in the middle. CDR1 and CDR2 from the germline V gene are SNHLY and FYNNEI. CDR3 size: 15 residues. The assay was immunoSEQ multiplex PCR, and TCRdb's table has in-frame clones only and misses some. The profile shows about 2 million clones, less than 95% of them singletons. CD8 cells classed as naive were CD45RO-negative and positively selected for CCR7, excluding terminally differentiated effector memory CD45RA+ cells. There were no recent acute infections or vaccinations among the donors, who were healthy HIV-negative adults. Notes on the study in general: Among donors, clonotype sharing was expected to be affected by sequencing depth. Clonotypes shared by all four donors outscored non-shared clonotypes in generation probability.

Points on this clone: The target antigen is unknown.

Material: naive CD8+ T cells sorted from blood. This sequence joins TRBV2 and TRBJ2-7, with D possibly being TRBD2 (7 bases). The receptor was isolated from a man aged 18 to 29 in good health. CDR3 loop: CASSEPGGHSYEQYF. The DNA for the CDR3 is TGTGCCAGCAGTGAACCGGGGGGCCACTCCTACGAGCAGTACTTC.